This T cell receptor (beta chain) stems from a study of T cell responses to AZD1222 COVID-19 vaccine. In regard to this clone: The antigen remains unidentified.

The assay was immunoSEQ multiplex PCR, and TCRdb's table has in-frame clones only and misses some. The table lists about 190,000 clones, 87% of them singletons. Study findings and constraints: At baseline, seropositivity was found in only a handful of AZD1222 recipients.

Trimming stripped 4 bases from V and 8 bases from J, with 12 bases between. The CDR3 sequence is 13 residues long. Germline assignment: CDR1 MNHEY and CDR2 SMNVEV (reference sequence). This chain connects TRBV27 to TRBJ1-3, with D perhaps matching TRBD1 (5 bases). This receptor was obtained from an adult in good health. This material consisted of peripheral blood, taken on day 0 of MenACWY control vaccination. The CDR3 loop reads CASSSGTLHTIYF. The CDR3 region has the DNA TGTGCCAGCAGTTCCGGGACCCTCCACACCATATATTTT.